This T cell receptor beta chain came from a study of blood T cell repertoires in COVID-19. For the study at large: The United States, Italy and Spain supplied acute and convalescent COVID-19 samples. In each case, the material was cDNA or gDNA derived from T cells, B-cell-depleted T cells, or PBMCs.

The CDR3 loop spans 15 amino acids. Trimming cost V 3 bases and J 7 bases; bases outside gene matches: 10. Germline-derived CDR1 and CDR2 are MNHEY and SMNVEV (reference sequence). Per the original data handling: Amplification of reference gene primers was used by the study to estimate nucleated cell counts. TCRdb keeps only in-frame clones here, not all; method: immunoSEQ multiplex PCR. That table supplies the V and J calls and clone size; D and trimming were determined from the DNA. The sample yields 190,000 or so clones, approximately 86% seen once. The sample consisted of peripheral blood. The source of this sequence is a woman over 75 with acute or convalescent COVID-19. The rearrangement joins TRBV27 to TRBJ2-7, with 9 nucleotides matching TRBD1. Written as DNA, the CDR3 is TGTGCCAGCAGTTTGGGACAGGGCCTTAGAGGGGAGCAGTACTTC. This encodes CASSLGQGLRGEQYF.